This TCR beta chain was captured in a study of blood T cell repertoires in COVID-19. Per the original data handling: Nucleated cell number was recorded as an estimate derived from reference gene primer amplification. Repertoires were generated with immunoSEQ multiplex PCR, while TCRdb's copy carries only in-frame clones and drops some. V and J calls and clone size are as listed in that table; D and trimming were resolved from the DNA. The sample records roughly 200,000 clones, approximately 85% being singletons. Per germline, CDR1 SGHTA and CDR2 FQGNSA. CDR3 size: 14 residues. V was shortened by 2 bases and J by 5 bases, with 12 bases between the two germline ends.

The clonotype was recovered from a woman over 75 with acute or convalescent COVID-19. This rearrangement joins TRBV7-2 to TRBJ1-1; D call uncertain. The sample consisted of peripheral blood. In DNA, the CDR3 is TGTGCCAGCAGCTTACAGGTTTTCGGAACTGAAGCTTTCTTT. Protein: CASSLQVFGTEAFF.